This entry features one TCR beta chain sequence. Per the original data handling: It was from reference gene primer amplification that nucleated cell counts were estimated. TCRdb keeps only in-frame clones here, not all; method: immunoSEQ multiplex PCR. That table supplies the V and J calls and clone size; D and trimming were determined from the DNA. The repertoire holds 250,000 to 300,000 clones, with around 90% as singletons. This sample is drawn from a study of blood T cell repertoires in COVID-19. While infection was still active, Seattle patients were enrolled and then followed longitudinally. Germline CDR1 and CDR2: SNHLY and FYNNEI. This CDR3 has 14 amino acids. Trimming pared 6 bases from V and 3 bases from J, leaving 14 bases between.

This chain joins TRBV2 and TRBJ1-1; D may be TRBD1 (5 bases). The sample taken for sequencing was peripheral blood. The clonotype was recovered from a woman aged 50 to 60 with COVID-19, enrolled during active disease. CDR3 in amino acids: CASSGGGVHTEAFF. The CDR3 DNA reads TGTGCCAGCAGCGGTGGGGGGGTCCACACTGAAGCTTTCTTT.